This TCR beta chain was identified during a study of blood T cell repertoires in COVID-19. Study-wide context: Sites in the United States, Italy and Spain provided acute and convalescent COVID-19 samples. PBMCs, B-cell-depleted T cells, or T cells provided the cDNA or gDNA that made up the material.

Original processing methods: Using reference gene primer amplification, nucleated cell counts were estimated. Sequencing was performed with immunoSEQ multiplex PCR; in TCRdb, only in-frame clones are kept and a portion is missing. V and J calls and clone size are copied from that table; D and trimming were computed from the DNA. The top ten hold around 7% of the sample, which has about 180,000 clones, around three quarters seen once. The receptor comes from a man aged 70-80 years with active or convalescent COVID-19. Sequenced sample: peripheral blood.

The CDR3 nucleotides are TGTGCCAGCAGCTTAGGGGGCAGGGGACGAGGAGGCTACACCTTC. As protein: CASSLGGRGRGGYTF. This chain links TRBV11-2 with TRBJ1-2, with a weak D call TRBD1 (6 bases). V was pared by 1 base and J by 8 bases, with 17 bases between. The CDR3 loop spans 15 amino acids. Germline V gives CDR1 SGHAT, CDR2 FQNNGV.